This T cell receptor (beta chain) was obtained from a study of T-cell memory formation after mild COVID-19. Broader study findings: The CD4+ clones that contracted clustered mainly within CM and EM, and the CD8+ clones concentrated in EMRA.

V shed 6 bases and J 6 bases; nucleotides not matched to a gene: 5. The CDR3 is 14 amino acids. Germline loops: CDR1 SQVTM, CDR2 ANQGSEA. 5'RACE with constant-segment primers built TCRalpha and TCRbeta cDNA libraries with UMIs. TCRdb reprocessed the 5' RACE reads via MiXCR and lists one record per CDR3 protein. The sample shows about 430,000 distinct CDR3 sequences, 24% of them seen only once. In this sample, this clonotype turned up a few times. What it binds is not known. Specimen: PBMCs or a T cell subset sorted from them (not recorded which). This sequence originates from an adult woman who had mild COVID-19 (a few samples of this study predate the infection). Cell type and time point are not known. The chain is built from TRBV29-1 and TRBJ2-2; TRBD2 agrees at 12 bases. In DNA, the CDR3 is TGCAGCGTCAAGACTAGCGGGGGATCCGGGGAGCTGTTTTTT. Translating gives CSVKTSGGSGELFF.